Sequencing of this T cell receptor beta chain was carried out in a study of blood T cell repertoires in COVID-19. The CDR3 consists of 16 residues. The germline V gene has CDR1 LNHDA and CDR2 SQIVND (reference sequence). Germline trimming cut 7 bases from V and 0 bases from J; bases unmatched to any gene: 11. The repertoire was sequenced with immunoSEQ multiplex PCR; TCRdb's copy has only in-frame clones and lacks some. Among about 69,000 clones listed, nearly 80% were seen once. This clonotype was sampled from a human donor in a cohort sampled during active COVID-19. The chain employs TRBV19 and TRBJ1-2; 7 bases agree with TRBD1. The sequencing sample was made of peripheral blood. The DNA of the CDR3 is TGTGCCAGTAACGCTCTTGGGGACAGCCCTAACTATGGCTACACCTTC. It yields the protein CASNALGDSPNYGYTF.